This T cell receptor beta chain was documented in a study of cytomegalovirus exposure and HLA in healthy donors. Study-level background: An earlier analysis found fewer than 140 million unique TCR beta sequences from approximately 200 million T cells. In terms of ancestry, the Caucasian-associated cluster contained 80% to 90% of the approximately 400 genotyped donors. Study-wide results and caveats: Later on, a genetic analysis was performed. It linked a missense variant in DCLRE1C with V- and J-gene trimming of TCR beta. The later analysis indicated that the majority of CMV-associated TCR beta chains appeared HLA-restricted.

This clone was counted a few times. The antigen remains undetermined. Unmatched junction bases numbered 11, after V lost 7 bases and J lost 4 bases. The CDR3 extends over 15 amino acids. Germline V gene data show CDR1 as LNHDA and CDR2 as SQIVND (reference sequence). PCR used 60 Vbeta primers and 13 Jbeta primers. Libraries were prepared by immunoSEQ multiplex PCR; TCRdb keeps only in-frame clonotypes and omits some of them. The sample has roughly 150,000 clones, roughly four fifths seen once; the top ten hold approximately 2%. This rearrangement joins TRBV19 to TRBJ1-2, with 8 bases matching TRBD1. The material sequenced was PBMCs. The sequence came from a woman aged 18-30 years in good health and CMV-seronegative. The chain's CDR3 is CASTIKQGVGYGYTF. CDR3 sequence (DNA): TGTGCCAGTACGATAAAACAGGGGGTTGGCTATGGCTACACCTTC.